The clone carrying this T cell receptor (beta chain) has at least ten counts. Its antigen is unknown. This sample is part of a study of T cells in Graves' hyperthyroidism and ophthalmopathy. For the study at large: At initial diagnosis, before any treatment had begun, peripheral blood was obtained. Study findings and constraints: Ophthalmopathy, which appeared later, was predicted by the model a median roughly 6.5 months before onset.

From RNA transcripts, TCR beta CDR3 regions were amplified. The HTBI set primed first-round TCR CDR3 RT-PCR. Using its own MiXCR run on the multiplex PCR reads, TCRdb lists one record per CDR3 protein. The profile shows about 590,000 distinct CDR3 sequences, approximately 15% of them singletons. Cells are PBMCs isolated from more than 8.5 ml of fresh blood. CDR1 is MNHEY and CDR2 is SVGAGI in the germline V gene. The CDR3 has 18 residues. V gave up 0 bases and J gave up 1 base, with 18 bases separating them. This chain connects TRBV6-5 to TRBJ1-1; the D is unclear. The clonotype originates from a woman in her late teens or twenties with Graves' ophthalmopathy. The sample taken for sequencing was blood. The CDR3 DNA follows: TGTGCCAGCAGTTACTCGACACCGGGGTTGGCGGGGAACACTGAAGCTTTCTTT. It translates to CASSYSTPGLAGNTEAFF.